This TCR beta chain derives from a study of CD8 T cells in ankylosing spondylitis. Whole-study findings and limits: For ankylosing spondylitis blood, a TCR beta motif of eight or nine highly homologous variants appeared characteristic. Reportedly, significant enrichment of disease-linked clones occurred in matched ankylosing spondylitis synovial fluid. Researchers report that disease-linked clones proved CD8+ and relatively rare in peripheral blood.

With molecular barcodes, quantitative 5'-RACE was used to make the TCR beta libraries. TCRdb re-derived calls from the 5' RACE reads in MiXCR, one entry per CDR3 protein. The table records tens of thousands of distinct CDR3 sequences, about 7% of them present only once. There are many counts of this clonotype. The antigen is undetermined. The CDR3 length is 17 residues. Germline V lookup: CDR1 SGHTA, CDR2 FQGTGA. V gave up 2 bases and J gave up 7 bases; unmatched junction bases: 10. The rearrangement links TRBV7-3 to TRBJ2-1, with 11 bases fitting TRBD1. This clonotype was obtained from a male donor with ankylosing spondylitis or in good health (not recorded which). Sequencing used blood, either unsorted or a sorted T cell fraction (not recorded which). The CDR3: CASSLCPDRGRGNEQFF. The CDR3 nucleotides are TGTGCCAGCAGCTTATGCCCGGACAGGGGGCGCGGGAATGAGCAGTTCTTC.